The rows below give T cell receptor beta chains drawn from one sample of a study of T cell repertoires in ileal Crohn's disease. TCRdb's copy holds only in-frame clones and misses some; the assay was immunoSEQ multiplex PCR. The table shows around 2,000 clones, with 65% to 80% occurring only once. Sequenced input: ileal tissue. These receptor sequences come from an adult with Crohn's disease. Both conserved end residues are part of each CDR3. The order of the fields is D gene, clone size, V gene, J gene, CDR3 protein, CDR3 DNA. The D gene is left open where the match is weak. Not all rows give a size; the values are once, few, many and, for expanded clones, a class.

TRBD2	.	TRBV9	TRBJ2-3	CASSPRLAGSTDTQYF	TGTGCCAGCAGCCCTCGACTAGCGGGGAGCACAGATACGCAGTATTTT
.	.	TRBV5-4	TRBJ2-5	CASSLHLGDQETQYF	TGTGCCAGCAGCCTACACCTTGGAGACCAAGAGACCCAGTACTTC
TRBD2	.	TRBV9	TRBJ2-5	CASSPRRTSGYQETQYF	TGTGCCAGCAGCCCCCGTCGGACTAGCGGGTATCAAGAGACCCAGTACTTC
.	.	TRBV19	TRBJ1-1	CASSPRQNTEAFF	TGTGCCAGTAGCCCCCGACAGAACACTGAAGCTTTCTTT
TRBD1	.	TRBV5-4	TRBJ1-2	CASSVGQGALGGYTF	TGTGCCAGCAGCGTGGGACAGGGGGCTTTGGGTGGCTACACCTTC
.	once	TRBV6-4	TRBJ1-6	CASSLDSHSPLHF	TGTGCCAGCTCCCTCGACAGTCATTCACCCCTCCACTTT
TRBD1	.	TRBV7-9	TRBJ1-2	CASSRWTGGQDGGYTF	TGTGCCAGCAGCCGGTGGACAGGGGGCCAGGACGGTGGCTACACCTTC
.	.	TRBV19	TRBJ1-4	CASSIGETSNEKLFF	TGTGCCAGTAGTATTGGGGAGACTTCTAATGAAAAACTGTTTTTT
TRBD1	.	TRBV5-1	TRBJ1-1	CASSAYRGPNTEAFF	TGCGCCAGCAGCGCCTACAGGGGGCCCAACACTGAAGCTTTCTTT
.	.	TRBV5-1	TRBJ2-3	CASSGGQTSTDTQYF	TGCGCCAGCAGCGGCGGACAAACTAGCACAGATACGCAGTATTTT
.	once	TRBV15	TRBJ1-1	CATGLYVMNTEAFF	TGTGCCACCGGTCTATACGTAATGAACACTGAAGCTTTCTTT
.	.	TRBV28	TRBJ2-2	CASNLNGNTGELFF	TGTGCCAGCAACCTGAACGGGAACACCGGGGAGCTGTTTTTT
TRBD1	once	TRBV2	TRBJ2-2	CASRTGGGTGELFF	TGTGCCAGCAGAACAGGGGGTGGTACCGGGGAGCTGTTTTTT
TRBD1	.	TRBV29-1	TRBJ1-1	CSVSGQPNTEAFF	TGCAGCGTATCGGGACAGCCGAACACTGAAGCTTTCTTT
.	once	TRBV7-2	TRBJ1-5	CASSFSLGGWDGNQPQHF	TGTGCCAGCAGCTTTAGCCTCGGAGGTTGGGATGGCAATCAGCCCCAGCATTTT
TRBD2	.	TRBV11-2	TRBJ2-2	CASSPTSGVNTGELFF	TGTGCCAGCAGCCCAACTAGCGGGGTAAACACCGGGGAGCTGTTTTTT
TRBD1	.	TRBV9	TRBJ2-3	CASSDPSDRGLTDTQYF	TGTGCCAGCAGCGACCCTTCGGACAGGGGGCTTACAGATACGCAGTATTTT
.	.	TRBV28	TRBJ1-3	CASSPGDSSGNTIYF	TGTGCCAGCAGCCCCGGAGATAGCTCTGGAAACACCATATATTTT
TRBD1	.	TRBV6-6	TRBJ2-7	CASRSTGQHYEQYF	TGTGCCAGCCGGTCGACGGGACAGCACTACGAGCAGTACTTC
.	.	TRBV29-1	TRBJ1-2	CSVQGGYGYTF	TGCAGCGTCCAGGGTGGCTATGGCTACACCTTC
TRBD1	.	TRBV29-1	TRBJ2-1	CSVDPTDRVGNEQFF	TGCAGCGTTGACCCTACCGACAGGGTGGGCAATGAGCAGTTCTTC
.	.	TRBV10-1	TRBJ2-1	CASSGQGSIYNEQFF	TGCGCCAGCAGTGGTCAGGGTTCTATCTACAATGAGCAGTTCTTC
.	.	TRBV6-1	TRBJ2-7	CASSEAQRGSLYEQYF	TGTGCCAGCAGTGAAGCGCAAAGGGGGTCTCTCTACGAGCAGTACTTC
.	.	TRBV12-5	TRBJ2-3	CASGSRAQCTDTQYF	TGTGCTAGTGGTTCCAGGGCCCAATGCACAGATACGCAGTATTTT
.	once	TRBV11-1	TRBJ1-5	CASSPHSNQPQHF	TGTGCCAGCAGCCCCCATAGCAATCAGCCCCAGCATTTT
.	.	TRBV7-2	TRBJ1-1	CASSKGLGEAFF	TGTGCCAGCAGCAAGGGGTTGGGTGAAGCTTTCTTT
TRBD1	.	TRBV11-2	TRBJ2-6	CASRKLQGVLSGANVLTF	TGTGCCAGCCGGAAATTACAGGGGGTTCTTTCTGGGGCCAACGTCCTGACTTTC
.	.	TRBV4-3	TRBJ2-7	CASSQSLGTYEQYF	TGCGCCAGCAGCCAATCCCTAGGGACATACGAGCAGTACTTC
.	.	TRBV4-3	TRBJ1-6	CASSHRTGRPLHF	TGCGCCAGCAGCCACCGCACAGGGCGTCCCCTCCACTTT
.	.	TRBV14	TRBJ2-7	CASSPNIWPEQYF	TGTGCCAGCAGCCCGAATATATGGCCCGAGCAGTACTTC
.	.	TRBV6-5	TRBJ1-1	CASSYSVSTEAFF	TGTGCCAGCAGTTACTCTGTGAGCACTGAAGCTTTCTTT
TRBD2	.	TRBV18	TRBJ2-5	CASSPTGTSGIWTQYF	TGTGCCAGCTCTCCTACCGGGACTAGCGGAATATGGACCCAGTACTTC
TRBD2	.	TRBV9	TRBJ2-1	CASSVVAGAYNEQFF	TGTGCCAGCAGCGTAGTGGCGGGGGCCTACAATGAGCAGTTCTTC
.	few	TRBV13	TRBJ1-2	CASSLLGHRRSGYTF	TGTGCCAGCAGCTTACTTGGGCACCGGAGGTCTGGCTACACCTTC
TRBD1	.	TRBV27	TRBJ2-7	CASRQGALYEQYF	TGTGCCAGCAGACAGGGGGCGCTCTACGAGCAGTACTTC
TRBD1	.	TRBV5-4	TRBJ2-3	CASSLARTGGMDTQYF	TGTGCCAGCAGCTTGGCACGGACAGGGGGCATGGATACGCAGTATTTT
TRBD1	.	TRBV9	TRBJ2-6	CASSFRDSLSGANVLTF	TGTGCCAGCAGCTTCCGGGACAGCCTCTCTGGGGCCAACGTCCTGACTTTC
.	.	TRBV6-4	TRBJ1-5	CASSDFSRAGRQPQHF	TGTGCCAGCAGTGATTTTAGCAGAGCGGGGAGACAGCCCCAGCATTTT
.	.	TRBV18	TRBJ2-1	CASSLSGQGREQFF	TGTGCCAGCTCACTGTCTGGGCAGGGCAGGGAGCAGTTCTTC
.	once	TRBV6-4	TRBJ2-7	CASSALLGSSYEQYF	TGTGCCAGCAGTGCCTTATTGGGCAGCTCCTACGAGCAGTACTTC
TRBD1	.	TRBV5-1	TRBJ2-7	CASTPTGSRLEQYF	TGCGCCAGCACCCCGACAGGGTCTCGGCTCGAGCAGTACTTC
.	.	TRBV27	TRBJ1-3	CASSFRGEGDTIYF	TGTGCCAGCAGTTTCAGGGGCGAGGGGGACACCATATATTTT
.	once	TRBV28	TRBJ2-1	CASITGITNEQFF	TGTGCCAGCATTACCGGGATCACCAATGAGCAGTTCTTC
.	few	TRBV5-6	TRBJ2-1	CASSLQGNEQFF	TGTGCCAGCAGCTTGCAGGGGAATGAGCAGTTCTTC
.	.	TRBV9	TRBJ1-2	CASSVEAGNNYGYTF	TGTGCCAGCAGCGTAGAAGCAGGCAATAACTATGGCTACACCTTC
TRBD2	.	TRBV7-2	TRBJ2-1	CASSPERGGLDEQFF	TGTGCCAGCAGCCCCGAGCGGGGGGGCCTGGATGAGCAGTTCTTC
.	.	TRBV5-4	TRBJ2-7	CASSLRQGAYEQYF	TGTGCCAGCAGCTTGCGGCAGGGCGCCTACGAGCAGTACTTC
TRBD1	.	TRBV4-3	TRBJ1-2	CASSQVPGGEGYTF	TGCGCCAGCAGCCAAGTCCCAGGGGGCGAGGGCTACACCTTC
.	.	TRBV27	TRBJ1-2	CASSLWGGDGYTF	TGTGCCAGCAGTTTATGGGGAGGAGATGGCTACACCTTC
.	.	TRBV18	TRBJ1-1	CASSPSRGNTEAFF	TGTGCCAGCTCACCCTCAAGAGGAAACACTGAAGCTTTCTTT
TRBD2	few	TRBV27	TRBJ2-2	CASSLLGGGPGSTGELFF	TGTGCCAGCAGTTTATTGGGGGGAGGGCCGGGGAGCACCGGGGAGCTGTTTTTT
TRBD1	.	TRBV7-2	TRBJ1-4	CASSLSQGGSEKLFF	TGTGCCAGCAGCCTTTCGCAGGGGGGTTCGGAAAAACTGTTTTTT
.	.	TRBV9	TRBJ1-2	CASSAGGGVLNYGYTF	TGTGCCAGCAGCGCGGGAGGTGGGGTGCTGAACTATGGCTACACCTTC
.	.	TRBV13	TRBJ2-5	CASSLGGTGRETQYF	TGTGCCAGCAGCTTAGGGGGCACAGGGCGAGAGACCCAGTACTTC
TRBD2	.	TRBV5-6	TRBJ2-5	CASSLGPTSGRETQYF	TGTGCCAGCAGCTTGGGTCCAACTAGCGGGAGAGAGACCCAGTACTTC
.	few	TRBV19	TRBJ1-5	CASTLDSGLARPQHF	TGTGCCAGTACCCTGGACAGCGGACTCGCCCGGCCCCAGCATTTT
.	.	TRBV7-9	TRBJ2-5	CASSRGETQYF	TGTGCCAGCAGTCGGGGGGAGACCCAGTACTTC
TRBD1	.	TRBV5-1	TRBJ2-2	CASSALGTGATGELFF	TGCGCCAGCAGCGCCCTCGGGACAGGGGCTACCGGGGAGCTGTTTTTT
TRBD1	.	TRBV30	TRBJ1-1	CAWSVSRGHEAFF	TGTGCTTGGAGTGTATCCAGGGGGCATGAAGCTTTCTTT